The clone carrying this T cell receptor (beta chain) occurred a few times. In TCRdb, the RT-PCR reads were re-called with MiXCR into one record per CDR3 protein. The table includes fewer than 800,000 distinct CDR3 sequences, more than 13% detected once. CDR1 and CDR2 from the germline V gene are SGHRS and YFSETQ. V gave up 2 bases and J gave up 2 bases, with 11 bases separating them. The CDR3 consists of 14 residues. The receptor's source is a female donor in good health, serving as a healthy control. The source material was memory CD4+ T cells from blood. V and J are TRBV5-1 and TRBJ2-7; a possible D gene is TRBD1 (6 bases). CDR3 sequence (DNA): TGCGCCAGCAGCTTTGGACAGTTAGCCTACGAGCAGTACTTC. Protein: CASSFGQLAYEQYF.